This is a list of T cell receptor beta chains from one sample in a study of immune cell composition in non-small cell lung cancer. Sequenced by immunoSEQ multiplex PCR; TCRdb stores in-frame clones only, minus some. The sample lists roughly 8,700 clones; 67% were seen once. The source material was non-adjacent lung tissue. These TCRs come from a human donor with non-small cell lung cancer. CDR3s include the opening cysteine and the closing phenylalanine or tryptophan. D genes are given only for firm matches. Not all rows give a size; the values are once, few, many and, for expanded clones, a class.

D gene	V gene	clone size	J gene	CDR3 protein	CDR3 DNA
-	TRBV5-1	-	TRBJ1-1	CASRTELNTEAFF	TGCGCCAGCAGGACCGAACTAAACACTGAAGCTTTCTTT
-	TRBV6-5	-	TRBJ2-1	CASSFTGTDNEQFF	TGTGCCAGCAGTTTCACCGGGACTGACAATGAGCAGTTCTTC
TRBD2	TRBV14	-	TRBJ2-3	CASSQQLASTDTQYF	TGTGCCAGCAGCCAACAACTAGCGTCGACAGATACGCAGTATTTT
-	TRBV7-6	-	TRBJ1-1	CASSPGPGRKTEAFF	TGTGCCAGCAGCCCGGGCCCGGGAAGGAAGACTGAAGCTTTCTTT
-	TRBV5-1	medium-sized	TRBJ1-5	CASSLGDSLNQPQHF	TGCGCCAGCAGCTTAGGAGACAGCCTCAATCAGCCCCAGCATTTT
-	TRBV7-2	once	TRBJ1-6	CASSSGVGSPLHF	TGTGCCAGCAGCTCAGGGGTTGGATCACCCCTCCACTTT
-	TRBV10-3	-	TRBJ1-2	CAISGRQNYGYTF	TGTGCCATCAGTGGCAGACAGAACTATGGCTACACCTTC
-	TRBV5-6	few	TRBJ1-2	CASSLDAVGYTF	TGTGCCAGCAGCTTGGATGCGGTGGGCTACACCTTC
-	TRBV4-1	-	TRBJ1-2	CASSQVIREYNYGYTF	TGCGCCAGCAGCCAAGTTATCCGGGAGTACAACTATGGCTACACCTTC
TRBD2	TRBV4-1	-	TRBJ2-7	CASRQGLAGDSYEQYF	TGCGCCAGCAGACAGGGACTAGCGGGGGATTCCTACGAGCAGTACTTC
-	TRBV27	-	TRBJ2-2	CASRLGNTGELFF	TGTGCCAGCAGGCTAGGGAACACCGGGGAGCTGTTTTTT
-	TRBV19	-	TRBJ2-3	CASSIRLGQQQITDTQYF	TGTGCCAGTAGTATTAGGTTGGGGCAGCAACAAATCACAGATACGCAGTATTTT
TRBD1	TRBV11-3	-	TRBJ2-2	CASSSPGQGATGELFF	TGTGCCAGCAGCTCGCCGGGACAGGGTGCCACCGGGGAGCTGTTTTTT